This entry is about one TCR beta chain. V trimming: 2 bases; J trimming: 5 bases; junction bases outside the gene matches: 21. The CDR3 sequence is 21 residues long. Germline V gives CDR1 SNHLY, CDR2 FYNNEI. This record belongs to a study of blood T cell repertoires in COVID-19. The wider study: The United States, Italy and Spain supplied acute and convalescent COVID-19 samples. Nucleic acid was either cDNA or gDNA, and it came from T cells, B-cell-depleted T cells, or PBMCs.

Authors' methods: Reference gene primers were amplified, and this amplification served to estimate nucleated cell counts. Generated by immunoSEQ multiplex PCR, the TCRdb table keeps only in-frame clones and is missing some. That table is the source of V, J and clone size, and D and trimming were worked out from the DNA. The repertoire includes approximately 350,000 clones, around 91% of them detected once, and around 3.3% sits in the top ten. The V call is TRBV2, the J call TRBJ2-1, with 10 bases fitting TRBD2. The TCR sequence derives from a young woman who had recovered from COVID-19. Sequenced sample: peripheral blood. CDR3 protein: CASSESTGVDLTSGRHNEQFF. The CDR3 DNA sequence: TGTGCCAGCAGTGAATCGACAGGGGTAGATCTGACTAGCGGGCGACACAATGAGCAGTTCTTC.